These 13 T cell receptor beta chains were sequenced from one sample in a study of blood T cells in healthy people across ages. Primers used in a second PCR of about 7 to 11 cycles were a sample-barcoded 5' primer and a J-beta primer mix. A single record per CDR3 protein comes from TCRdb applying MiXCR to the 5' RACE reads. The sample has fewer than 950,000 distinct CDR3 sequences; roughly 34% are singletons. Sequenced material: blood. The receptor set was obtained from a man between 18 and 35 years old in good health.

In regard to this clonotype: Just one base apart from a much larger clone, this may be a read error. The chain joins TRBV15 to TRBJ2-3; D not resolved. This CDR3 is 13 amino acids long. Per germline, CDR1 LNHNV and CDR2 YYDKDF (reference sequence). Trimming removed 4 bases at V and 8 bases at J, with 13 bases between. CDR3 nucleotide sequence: TGTGCCACCAGCATAGTAGGTCAAGGTACGCAGTATTTT. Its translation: CATSIVGQGTQYF.

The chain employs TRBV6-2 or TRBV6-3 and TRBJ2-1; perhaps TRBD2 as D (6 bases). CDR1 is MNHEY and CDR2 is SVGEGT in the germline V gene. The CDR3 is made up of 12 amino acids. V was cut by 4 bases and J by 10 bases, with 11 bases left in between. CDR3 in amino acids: CASSSEAGEQFF. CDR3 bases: TGTGCCAGCAGTTCAGAGGCGGGAGAGCAGTTCTTC.

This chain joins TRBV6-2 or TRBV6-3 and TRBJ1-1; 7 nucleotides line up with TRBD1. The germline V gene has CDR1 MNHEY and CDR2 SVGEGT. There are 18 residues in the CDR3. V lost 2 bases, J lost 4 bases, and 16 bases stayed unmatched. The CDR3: CASSYPQTGFLSVTEAFF. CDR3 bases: TGTGCCAGCAGTTACCCCCAGACAGGGTTCCTGTCGGTCACTGAAGCTTTCTTT.

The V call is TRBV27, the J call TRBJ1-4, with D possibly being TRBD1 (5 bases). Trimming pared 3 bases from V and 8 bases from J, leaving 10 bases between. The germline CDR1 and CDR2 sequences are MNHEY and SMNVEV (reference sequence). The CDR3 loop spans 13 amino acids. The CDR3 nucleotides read TGTGCCAGCAGTTTGAAGGGGAAAGAAAAACTGTTTTTT. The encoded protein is CASSLKGKEKLFF.

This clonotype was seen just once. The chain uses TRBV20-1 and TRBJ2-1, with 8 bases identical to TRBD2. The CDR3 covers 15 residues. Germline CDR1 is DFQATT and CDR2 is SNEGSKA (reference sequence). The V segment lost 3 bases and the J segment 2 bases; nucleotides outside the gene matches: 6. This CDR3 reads CSARGRGGPYNEQFF. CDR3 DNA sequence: TGCAGTGCTAGGGGTCGGGGGGGCCCCTACAATGAGCAGTTCTTC.

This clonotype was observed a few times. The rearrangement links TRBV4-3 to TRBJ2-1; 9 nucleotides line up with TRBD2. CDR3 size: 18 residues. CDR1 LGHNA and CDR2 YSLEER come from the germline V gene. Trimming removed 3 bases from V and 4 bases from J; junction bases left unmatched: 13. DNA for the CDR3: TGCGCCAGCAGCCATCACTCTCGGCTAGCGGGGATTTACAATGAGCAGTTCTTC. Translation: CASSHHSRLAGIYNEQFF.

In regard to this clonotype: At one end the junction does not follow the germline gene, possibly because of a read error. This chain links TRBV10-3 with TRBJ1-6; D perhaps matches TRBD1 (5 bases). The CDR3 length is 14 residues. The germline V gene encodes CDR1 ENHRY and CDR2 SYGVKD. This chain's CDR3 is CAISVGQWDSPPHF. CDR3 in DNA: TGTGCCATCAGTGTTGGGCAATGGGACTCACCCCCCCACTTT.

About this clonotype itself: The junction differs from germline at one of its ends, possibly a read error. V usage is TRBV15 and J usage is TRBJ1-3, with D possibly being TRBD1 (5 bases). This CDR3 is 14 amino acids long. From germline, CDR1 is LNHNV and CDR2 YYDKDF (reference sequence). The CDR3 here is CTTGQGHSGNTIYF. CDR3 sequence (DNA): TGTACCACCGGCCAGGGTCACTCTGGAAACACCATATATTTT.

This CDR3 reads CASRSYNSPLHF. In DNA, the CDR3 is TGTGCCAGCAGGAGCTATAATTCACCCCTCCACTTT. This chain uses TRBV12-3 or TRBV12-4 with TRBJ1-6; no firm D call. Trimming pared 6 bases from V and 3 bases from J, leaving 3 bases between. CDR3 length: 12 amino acids.

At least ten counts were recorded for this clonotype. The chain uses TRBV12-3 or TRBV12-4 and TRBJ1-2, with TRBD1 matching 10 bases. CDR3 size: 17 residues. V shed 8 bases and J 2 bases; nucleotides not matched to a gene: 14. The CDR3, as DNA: TGTGCCAGCCTTCCGGGGGACAGGGGTTATACGAACTATGGCTACACCTTC. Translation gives CASLPGDRGYTNYGYTF.

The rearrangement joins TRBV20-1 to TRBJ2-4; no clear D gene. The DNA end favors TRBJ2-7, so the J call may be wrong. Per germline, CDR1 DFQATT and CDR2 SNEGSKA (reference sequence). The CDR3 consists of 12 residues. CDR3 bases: TGCAGTGCTAACCCCATAGCCTACGAGCAGTACTTC. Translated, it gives CSANPIAYEQYF.

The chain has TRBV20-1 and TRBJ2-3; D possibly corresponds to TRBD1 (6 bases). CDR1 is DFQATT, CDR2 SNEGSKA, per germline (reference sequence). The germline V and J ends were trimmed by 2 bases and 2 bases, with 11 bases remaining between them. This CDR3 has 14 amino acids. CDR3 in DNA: TGCAGTGCTAGATATCCAGGGGACACAGATACGCAGTATTTT. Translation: CSARYPGDTDTQYF.

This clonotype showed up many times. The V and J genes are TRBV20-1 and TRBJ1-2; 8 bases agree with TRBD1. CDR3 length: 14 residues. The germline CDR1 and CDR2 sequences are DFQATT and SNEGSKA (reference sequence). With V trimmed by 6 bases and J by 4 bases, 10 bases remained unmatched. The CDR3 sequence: CSAPLGTGLYGYTF. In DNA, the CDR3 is TGCAGTGCCCCCCTAGGGACAGGCCTCTATGGCTACACCTTC.